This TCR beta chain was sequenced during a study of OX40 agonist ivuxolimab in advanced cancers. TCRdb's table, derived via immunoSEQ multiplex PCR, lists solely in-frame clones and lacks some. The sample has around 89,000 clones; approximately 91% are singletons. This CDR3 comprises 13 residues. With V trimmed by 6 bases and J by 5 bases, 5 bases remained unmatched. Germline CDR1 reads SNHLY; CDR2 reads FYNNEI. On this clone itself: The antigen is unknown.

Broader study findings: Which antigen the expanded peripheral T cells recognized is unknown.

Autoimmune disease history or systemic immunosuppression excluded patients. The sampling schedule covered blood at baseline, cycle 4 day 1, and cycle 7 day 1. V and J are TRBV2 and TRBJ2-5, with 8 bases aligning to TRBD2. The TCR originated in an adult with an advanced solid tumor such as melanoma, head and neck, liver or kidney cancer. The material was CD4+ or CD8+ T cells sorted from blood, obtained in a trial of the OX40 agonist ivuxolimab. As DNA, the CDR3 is TGTGCCAGCAGGGCGGCTAGCGGGGAGACCCAGTACTTC. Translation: CASRAASGETQYF. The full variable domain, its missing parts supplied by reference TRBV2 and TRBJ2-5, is EPEVTQTPSHQVTQMGQEVILRCVPISNHLYFYWYRQILGQKVEFLVSFYNNEISEKSEIFDDQFSVERPDGSNFTLKIRSTKLEDSAMYFCASRAASGETQYFGPGTRLLVL.